These 15 T cell receptor beta chains were all obtained from the same sample, sequenced in a study of vaccination and CD4 T cells after COVID-19. Their antigens are not known. The Oncomine TCR Beta short-read assay was applied to DNA of cultured CD4+ T cells. Using its own MiXCR run on the PCR reads, TCRdb lists one record per CDR3 protein. The profile shows roughly 13,000 distinct CDR3 sequences, approximately 56% of them singletons. As to treatment: roughly 11-day PBMC culture with coronavirus spike peptide pools or control peptides (ViraFEST assay). The material sequenced was CD4+ T cells from blood, cultured in vitro. All receptors derive from a human donor who had recovered from COVID-19.

V and J are TRBV27 and TRBJ2-7; D remains unclear. Trimming took off 5 bases at V and 3 bases at J, with 17 bases between the two ends. This CDR3 has 15 residues. Germline CDR1 is MNHEY and CDR2 is SMNVEV (reference sequence). The CDR3 spells CASSLPGRFGYEQYF. CDR3 DNA: TGTGCCAGCAGTCTCCCAGGACGGTTTGGCTACGAGCAGTACTTC.

The chain recombines TRBV21-1 with TRBJ1-5. TRBV21-1 represents a pseudogene. This CDR3 has 15 amino acids. The CDR3 sequence is CASSTILDGNQPQHF. The CDR3 DNA reads TGTGCCAGCAGCACAATCCTCGATGGGAATCAGCCCCAGCATTTT.

The rearrangement uses TRBV20-1 and TRBJ1-5; D not resolved. Trimming took off 0 bases at V and 6 bases at J, with 9 bases between the two ends. This CDR3 is built from 13 residues. Germline V gene data show CDR1 as DFQATT and CDR2 as SNEGSKA (reference sequence). In nucleotides, the CDR3 is TGCAGTGCTAGAGAGAGACGGGGTCAGCCCCAGCATTTT. This codes for CSARERRGQPQHF.

Written as DNA, the CDR3 is TGTGCCAGCAGCTTAAATAGCGGGAGGACCTACGAGCAGTACTTC. Translation gives CASSLNSGRTYEQYF. The rearrangement joins TRBV7-3 to TRBJ2-7; 10 positions match TRBD2. V shed 1 base, J shed 2 bases, and the junction held 2 bases outside the gene matches. CDR1 and CDR2 from the germline V gene are SGHTA and FQGTGA. The CDR3 has 15 residues.

The chain employs TRBV20-1 and TRBJ1-6, with TRBD1 matching over 7 bases. CDR1 is DFQATT and CDR2 is SNEGSKA in the germline V gene (reference sequence). V was clipped by 0 bases and J by 9 bases; unmatched bases: 5. CDR3 length: 14 amino acids. Written as DNA, the CDR3 is TGCAGTGCTAGAGACGACAGGGAAACTTCACCCCTCCACTTT. Translated: CSARDDRETSPLHF.

The chain recombines TRBV7-9 with TRBJ1-5; D is unclear. The V gene lost 1 base and the J gene lost 6 bases, with 13 bases spanning the gap. From germline, CDR1 is SEHNR and CDR2 FQNEAQ (reference sequence). The CDR3 covers 15 residues. CDR3 loop: CASSLGRGMGQPQHF. Written as DNA, the CDR3 is TGTGCCAGCAGCTTAGGTCGAGGGATGGGTCAGCCCCAGCATTTT.

The CDR3, as DNA: TGTGCCAGCAGCAGGACAGGGGGCTTGGAGACCCAGTACTTC. Encoded protein: CASSRTGGLETQYF. This chain connects TRBV6-1 to TRBJ2-5, with 11 bases that match TRBD1. V gave up 6 bases and J gave up 5 bases; unmatched junction bases: 5. CDR3 length: 14 amino acids. Germline assignment: CDR1 MNHNS and CDR2 SASEGT.

J is TRBJ2-5 and V is TRBV20-1; D ambiguous. The V end was cut by 1 base, the J end by 4 bases, with 7 bases between. The CDR3 covers 12 residues. Germline V gene lookup returns CDR1 DFQATT and CDR2 SNEGSKA (reference sequence). The CDR3 spells CSARGVGETQYF. CDR3 nucleotides: TGCAGTGCTAGAGGAGTAGGAGAGACCCAGTACTTC.

The rearrangement uses TRBV5-1 and TRBJ2-7; 7 bases are a match to TRBD1. CDR3 length: 15 residues. Germline V lookup: CDR1 SGHRS, CDR2 YFSETQ. V trimming: 2 bases; J trimming: 1 base; junction bases outside the gene matches: 6. DNA for the CDR3: TGCGCCAGCAGCTTTCCCCGACAGGGTTCCTACGAGCAGTACTTC. Its translation: CASSFPRQGSYEQYF.

V usage is TRBV7-3 and J usage is TRBJ2-4, with 10 bases aligning to TRBD2. Germline trimming cut 5 bases from V and 1 base from J; bases unmatched to any gene: 5. CDR3 length: 16 residues. Looked up from germline, CDR1 is SGHTA and CDR2 is FQGTGA. The CDR3 DNA reads TGTGCCAGCAGCCTAAAGACTAGCGGGGCCAAAAACATTCAGTACTTC. Protein sequence: CASSLKTSGAKNIQYF. The whole variable domain, remainder taken from reference TRBV7-3 and TRBJ2-4, is GAGVSQTPSNKVTEKGKYVELRCDPISGHTALYWYRQSLGQGPEFLIYFQGTGAADDSGLPNDRFFAVRPEGSVSTLKIQRTERGDSAVYLCASSLKTSGAKNIQYFGAGTRLSVL.

This chain uses TRBV28 with TRBJ1-2; possible D gene TRBD1, 5 bases. Germline V gives CDR1 MDHEN, CDR2 SYDVKM. The CDR3 is 14 amino acids. The V end was cut by 6 bases, the J end by 5 bases, with 16 bases between. The CDR3 protein is CASSPGGAQYGYTF. The CDR3 coding sequence is TGTGCCAGCAGCCCCGGTGGGGCGCAGTATGGCTACACCTTC.

This clonotype occurred once. This chain joins TRBV28 and TRBJ2-3, with unresolved D. Germline V CDR1 and CDR2: MDHEN, SYDVKM. The CDR3 is made up of 16 amino acids. Between the trimmed V and J ends, which lost 6 bases and 2 bases, there was a span of 18 bases. The CDR3 reads CASSPPNPVVTDTQYF. CDR3 DNA sequence: TGTGCCAGCAGCCCCCCTAACCCAGTTGTCACAGATACGCAGTATTTT.

The V and J genes are TRBV30 and TRBJ2-1; possibly TRBD1 for D (5 bases). From germline, CDR1 is GTSNPN and CDR2 SVGIG (reference sequence). The CDR3 covers 12 residues. The V and J ends lost 4 bases and 5 bases respectively, with 9 bases between them. The CDR3 spells CAWNRQNNEQFF. In nucleotides, the CDR3 is TGTGCCTGGAACAGGCAGAACAATGAGCAGTTCTTC.

This clonotype was seen a few times. The CDR3: CASNRGANQPQHF. CDR3 DNA: TGTGCCAGCAACAGGGGGGCCAATCAGCCCCAGCATTTT. This chain links TRBV2 with TRBJ1-5; 8 nucleotides match TRBD1. Germline lookup yields CDR1 SNHLY and CDR2 FYNNEI. Trimming removed 7 bases from V and 3 bases from J; junction bases left unmatched: 2. The CDR3 spans 13 residues. The full variable domain, its missing parts supplied by reference TRBV2 and TRBJ1-5, is EPEVTQTPSHQVTQMGQEVILRCVPISNHLYFYWYRQILGQKVEFLVSFYNNEISEKSEIFDDQFSVERPDGSNFTLKIRSTKLEDSAMYFCASNRGANQPQHFGDGTRLSIL.

The chain joins TRBV6-2 or TRBV6-3 to TRBJ2-1; D is possibly TRBD1 or TRBD2 (5 bases each). CDR1 MNHEY and CDR2 SVGEGT come from the germline V gene. The V end lost 2 bases, the J end lost 4 bases, and 12 bases lay between the germline ends. The CDR3 covers 15 residues. In DNA form, the CDR3 reads TGTGCCAGCAGTTACGGGGCTAGCCGATACAATGAGCAGTTCTTC. Amino acids: CASSYGASRYNEQFF.